The 32 T cell receptor beta chains below were found in one sample sequenced in a study of T cells in Graves' hyperthyroidism and ophthalmopathy. Amplified TCR beta CDR3 regions derived from RNA transcripts. During a first-round RT-PCR of the TCR CDR3, the HTBI primer set was used. One entry per CDR3 protein results from TCRdb running MiXCR on the multiplex PCR reads. The sample includes about 580,000 distinct CDR3 sequences, 14% of them seen just once. The sequenced sample consisted of blood. These receptors were taken from a young woman with Graves' hyperthyroidism that later progressed to Graves' ophthalmopathy.

This clonotype was counted once. This sequence may be a read error, since a much larger clone differs from it by one base. The chain couples TRBV20-1 to TRBJ2-7, with unresolved D. CDR1 is DFQATT, CDR2 SNEGSKA, per germline (reference sequence). The CDR3 loop spans 13 amino acids. As DNA, the CDR3 is TGCAGTGCTAGAGATCCCCGCTCCTACGCGCAGTACTTC. It specifies CSARDPRSYAQYF.

The V gene is TRBV29-1, the J gene TRBJ1-5; no reliable D call. V lost 4 bases and J lost 3, with 13 bases in between. The CDR3 consists of 14 residues. Germline V gene data show CDR1 as SQVTM and CDR2 as ANQGSEA. This CDR3 reads CSVVEIENNQPQHF. CDR3 in DNA: TGCAGCGTTGTAGAGATAGAAAACAATCAGCCCCAGCATTTT.

The rearrangement links TRBV24-1 to TRBJ2-1, with 9 bases lining up with TRBD1. This CDR3 has 17 amino acids. Trimming cost V 2 bases and J 4 bases; bases outside gene matches: 8. Germline V gives CDR1 KGHDR, CDR2 SFDVKD. The CDR3 DNA sequence: TGTGCCACCAGTGATTCCATTACAGGGGGCGATTACAATGAGCAGTTCTTC. Translating it yields CATSDSITGGDYNEQFF.

This clonotype was observed a handful of times. Possible read error: a much larger clone is one base away. The V gene is TRBV7-2, the J gene TRBJ2-3, with 13 positions matching TRBD2. CDR1 and CDR2 from the germline V gene are SGHTA and FQGNSA. The CDR3 totals 16 residues. The CDR3 is CASSSGLAGITDMQYF. CDR3 coding DNA: TGTGCCAGCAGCTCGGGACTAGCGGGGATAACAGATATGCAGTATTTT.

The V gene is TRBV11-2, the J gene TRBJ2-5; 12 bases are a match to TRBD2. The CDR3 is 18 amino acids. The V gene end was trimmed by 1 base and the J gene end by 3 bases; junction bases not matched to a gene: 9. The germline CDR1 and CDR2 sequences are SGHAT and FQNNGV. The CDR3 DNA sequence: TGTGCCAGCAGCTTAGGCCCTAGCGGGAGGGTCCGGAAAGAGACCCAGTACTTC. It yields the protein CASSLGPSGRVRKETQYF.

This clonotype was detected many times. The chain links TRBV6-1 to TRBJ1-2; D perhaps matches TRBD1 (6 bases). Trimming took off 1 base at V and 4 bases at J, with 13 bases between the two ends. Per the germline V gene, CDR1 is MNHNS and CDR2 is SASEGT. The CDR3 consists of 15 residues. The DNA for the CDR3 is TGTGCCAGCAGTGAAGGACAGGACACGACCTATGGCTACACCTTC. Residues: CASSEGQDTTYGYTF.

This clonotype showed up many times. The J gene is TRBJ2-7, the V gene TRBV9; 11 nucleotides line up with TRBD1. Germline trimming cut 3 bases from V and 3 bases from J; bases unmatched to any gene: 5. This CDR3 is 15 amino acids long. In germline, CDR1 is SGDLS, CDR2 YYNGEE. Here the CDR3 reads CASSAGTGGYYEQYF. The DNA for the CDR3 is TGTGCCAGCAGCGCAGGGACAGGGGGTTACTACGAGCAGTACTTC.

The rearrangement joins TRBV14 to TRBJ1-2; the D gene is possibly TRBD1 (5 bases). Between the trimmed V and J ends, which lost 4 bases and 7 bases, there was a span of 19 bases. The CDR3 runs to 15 residues. Germline V gives CDR1 SGHDN, CDR2 FVKESK. In DNA form, the CDR3 reads TGTGCCAGCAGCCCTTCCGGGGCCCGAGTGGTTGGCTACACCTTC. Encoded protein: CASSPSGARVVGYTF. Full variable domain (missing parts from reference TRBV14 and TRBJ1-2): EAGVTQFPSHSVIEKGQTVTLRCDPISGHDNLYWYRRVMGKEIKFLLHFVKESKQDESGMPNNRFLAERTGGTYSTLKVQPAELEDSGVYFCASSPSGARVVGYTFGSGTRLTVV.

In regard to this clonotype: One base away lies a much larger clone, so this may be a sequencing read error. The chain employs TRBV7-4 and TRBJ2-1; perhaps TRBD1 as D (5 bases). Deletions cut 10 bases from V and 0 bases from J, with 19 bases between. CDR1 is SGHVT and CDR2 is SQSDAQ in the germline V gene. CDR3 size: 16 residues. The CDR3 DNA sequence: TGTGCCATGCAGGGAAAGGCAGGTCACTCCTACAATGAGCAGTTCTTC. It encodes CAMQGKAGHSYNEQFF.

This clonotype was seen many times. The rearrangement uses TRBV20-1 and TRBJ2-3; the D call may be TRBD1 or TRBD2 (5 bases each). The CDR3 is made up of 15 amino acids. Trimming took 3 bases from V and 2 from J, leaving 15 bases between them. Germline loops: CDR1 DFQATT, CDR2 SNEGSKA (reference sequence). The CDR3 bases are TGCAGTGCTAGGCCAGACAGAGGGGCCACAGATACGCAGTATTTT. Translated, it gives CSARPDRGATDTQYF.

This clonotype was seen ten or more times. The rearrangement joins TRBV12-3 or TRBV12-4 to TRBJ2-7, with D unclear. V was shortened by 3 bases and J by 4 bases, with 10 bases between the two germline ends. CDR3 length: 13 residues. The CDR3 is CASSFSGRYEQYF. The CDR3 coding sequence is TGTGCCAGCAGTTTCTCCGGGCGTTACGAGCAGTACTTC.

This clonotype appeared a few times. CDR3 loop: CASATDRGSIYGYTF. For the CDR3, the DNA is TGTGCCAGCGCCACTGACAGGGGAAGTATCTATGGCTACACCTTC. This chain connects TRBV5-4 to TRBJ1-2; 8 bases line up with TRBD1. This CDR3 has 15 residues. Trimming at V came to 7 bases and at J to 4 bases, leaving 12 bases not matched to a gene. Germline CDR1 is SGHNT and CDR2 is YYREEE (reference sequence). The whole variable domain, remainder taken from reference TRBV5-4 and TRBJ1-2, is ETGVTQSPTHLIKTRGQQVTLRCSSQSGHNTVSWYQQALGQGPQFIFQYYREEENGRGNFPPRFSGLQFPNYSSELNVNALELDDSALYLCASATDRGSIYGYTFGSGTRLTVV.

The gene calls are TRBV5-6 and TRBJ2-7; 9 bases are a match to TRBD2. The CDR3 totals 16 residues. Germline V gene data show CDR1 as SGHDT and CDR2 as YYEEEE. V lost 4 bases to trimming and J lost 3 bases; unmatched junction nucleotides: 11. As DNA, the CDR3 is TGTGCCAGCAGCCCAGCCCCTAGCGGGAATATCTACGAGCAGTACTTC. Translating gives CASSPAPSGNIYEQYF.

The sample holds one count of this clonotype. This CDR3 fails to terminate in the conserved phenylalanine or tryptophan, so it likely reflects a read error. The rearrangement joins TRBV30 to TRBJ1-1, with TRBD1 as a possible D gene (5 bases). Trimming pared 3 bases from V and 3 bases from J, leaving 11 bases between. The CDR3 loop spans 13 amino acids. The germline gives CDR1 GTSNPN, CDR2 SVGIG (reference sequence). The CDR3 nucleotides are TGTGCCTGGAGCACGGGGGGTGACACTGAAGCTTTCCTT. It yields the protein CAWSTGGDTEAFL.

This clonotype was detected many times. The chain carries TRBV12-3 or TRBV12-4 and TRBJ1-5; D not resolved. Trimming shortened V by 5 bases and J by 0 bases, and 8 bases separated the two germline ends. The CDR3 extends over 14 amino acids. CDR3 sequence (DNA): TGTGCCAGCAGTAAGCCTTATAGCAATCAGCCCCAGCATTTT. The encoded protein is CASSKPYSNQPQHF.

This clonotype has a handful of counts. The chain links TRBV28 to TRBJ2-7, with a weak D call TRBD1 (6 bases). This CDR3 has 15 residues. CDR1 and CDR2 (germline): MDHEN, SYDVKM. The V end lost 4 bases, the J end lost 4 bases, and 17 bases lay between the germline ends. The CDR3 DNA reads as TGTGCCAGCAGTTCTCCCGGGACAAGGGGTTACGAGCAGTACTTC. Translation: CASSSPGTRGYEQYF.

CDR3 sequence (DNA): TGTGCCAGCAGTTACGCGGGAAGCTTCTATGAGCAGTTCTTC. This sequence encodes CASSYAGSFYEQFF. V is TRBV6-2 or TRBV6-3 and J is TRBJ2-1, with D tentatively TRBD2 (6 bases). V lost 2 bases to trimming and J lost 8 bases, with 13 bases between them. CDR3 length equals 14 residues. Germline V gene data show CDR1 as MNHEY and CDR2 as SVGEGT.

This clonotype has at least ten counts. V gene TRBV11-2 combines with J gene TRBJ1-1; D not certain. Germline V gene data show CDR1 as SGHAT and CDR2 as FQNNGV. The CDR3 runs to 17 residues. Between the trimmed V and J ends, which lost 3 bases and 2 bases, there was a span of 19 bases. The DNA of the CDR3 is TGTGCCAGCAGCTTGGTCCGACTGCACCTCATAAACACTGAAGCTTTCTTT. Translating it yields CASSLVRLHLINTEAFF.

This clonotype was seen at least ten times. V and J are TRBV5-4 and TRBJ2-7, with 10 bases matching TRBD2. This CDR3 has 14 residues. Germline V gene sequence: CDR1 SGHNT, CDR2 YYREEE (reference sequence). Germline trimming cut 4 bases from V and 5 bases from J; bases unmatched to any gene: 6. CDR3 sequence: CASSPAGGYDEQYF. The CDR3 coding sequence is TGTGCCAGCAGCCCAGCGGGAGGGTACGACGAGCAGTACTTC.

The V gene is TRBV19, the J gene TRBJ1-6; D is uncertain. CDR3 length equals 13 residues. Per germline, CDR1 LNHDA and CDR2 SQIVND (reference sequence). The DNA for the CDR3 is TGTGCTCCGGGCCCTAACGGAGACTCACCCCTCCACTTT. Protein: CAPGPNGDSPLHF.

V and J are TRBV7-9 and TRBJ2-2, with 9 bases lining up with TRBD2. CDR1 and CDR2 (germline): SEHNR, FQNEAQ (reference sequence). This CDR3 comprises 20 residues. The V gene end was trimmed by 3 bases and the J gene end by 5 bases; junction bases not matched to a gene: 19. The CDR3 DNA reads TGTGCCAGCAGCTTTGGGACTAGCTTTGGGTCGCGGGGATCAACCGGGGAGCTGTTTTTT. Its translation is CASSFGTSFGSRGSTGELFF.

The table lists this clonotype with many counts. CDR3 nucleotide sequence: TGCAGTGCTATCCTAGCGGGAGAGCCTAGGGATGAGCAGTTCTTC. This translates into CSAILAGEPRDEQFF. The chain combines TRBV20-1 with TRBJ2-1; 10 positions agree with TRBD2. V trimming: 4 bases; J trimming: 8 bases; junction bases outside the gene matches: 11. CDR3 length: 15 amino acids. CDR1 and CDR2 from the germline V gene are DFQATT and SNEGSKA (reference sequence).

The V and J genes are TRBV7-9 and TRBJ2-1; 7 bases line up with TRBD1. The CDR3 has 13 amino acids. Looked up from germline, CDR1 is SEHNR and CDR2 is FQNEAQ (reference sequence). The junction had 6 bases not matched to a gene; V was cut back by 7 bases and J by 6 bases. The CDR3 bases are TGTGCCAGCATGGCCGACAGGGCCAATGAGCAGTTCTTC. Translated: CASMADRANEQFF.

For the CDR3, the DNA is TGCAGTGCTTGGACTAGCGGGGGAGGTGAGCAGTTCTTC. Amino acids: CSAWTSGGGEQFF. J is TRBJ2-1 and V is TRBV20-1; 13 bases align to TRBD2. Germline values: CDR1 DFQATT, CDR2 SNEGSKA (reference sequence). This CDR3 is built from 13 residues. V trimming: 5 bases; J trimming: 9 bases; junction bases outside the gene matches: 4.

This clonotype was picked up many times. J is TRBJ2-1 and V is TRBV11-3, with no clear D. CDR3 length: 17 residues. V lost 0 bases, J lost 5 bases, and 17 bases lay in between. Germline V gives CDR1 SGHNT, CDR2 YENEEA. Here the CDR3 reads CASSLDRPPYIDNEQFF. The CDR3 nucleotides are TGTGCCAGCAGCTTAGATCGCCCCCCTTACATTGACAATGAGCAGTTCTTC.

This clonotype was seen ten or more times. The V and J genes are TRBV28 and TRBJ2-5; the match to TRBD1 covers 9 bases. CDR1 is MDHEN and CDR2 is SYDVKM in the germline V gene. The trim removed 4 bases at V and 0 bases at J, leaving 12 bases unmatched. The CDR3 is 18 amino acids. This CDR3 is CASSYSYGDREYQETQYF. The CDR3 DNA sequence: TGTGCCAGCAGTTATTCCTATGGGGACAGGGAGTACCAAGAGACCCAGTACTTC.

This clonotype was seen many times. This chain uses TRBV6-2 or TRBV6-3 with TRBJ1-1; D call uncertain. This CDR3 has 11 amino acids. Germline CDR1 reads MNHEY; CDR2 reads SVGEGT. The V end was cut by 6 bases, the J end by 7 bases, with 9 bases between. The CDR3 region is CASSPGGEAFF. The CDR3 DNA follows: TGTGCCAGCAGCCCCGGCGGTGAAGCTTTCTTT.

The rearrangement joins TRBV10-3 to TRBJ2-5; D might be TRBD2 (5 bases). The germline CDR1 and CDR2 sequences are ENHRY and SYGVKD. This CDR3 is built from 17 residues. The V end lost 3 bases, the J end lost 1 base, and 18 bases lay between the germline ends. This chain's CDR3 is CAISEEGILDSQETQYF. The CDR3 DNA follows: TGTGCCATCAGTGAAGAGGGTATATTAGATAGCCAAGAGACCCAGTACTTC.

This clonotype turned up a few times. V usage is TRBV4-2 and J usage is TRBJ1-2; D perhaps matches TRBD1 (6 bases). V was shortened by 1 base and J by 10 bases, with 16 bases between the two germline ends. Germline V gene data show CDR1 as LGHNA and CDR2 as YNFKEQ. CDR3 size: 14 residues. CDR3 sequence (DNA): TGTGCCAGCAGCCAAGGCGGACAGAGTTCGTACTACACCTTC. This codes for CASSQGGQSSYYTF.

The chain employs TRBV4-2 and TRBJ1-3; D perhaps matches TRBD1 (5 bases). CDR1 is LGHNA and CDR2 is YNFKEQ in the germline V gene. This CDR3 is built from 14 residues. The ends were cut back, 1 base at V and 4 bases at J, with 8 bases in the middle. The CDR3 spells CASSQGGDGNTIYF. The CDR3 DNA is TGTGCCAGCAGCCAAGGAGGGGACGGAAACACCATATATTTT.

This clonotype was counted a few times. V usage is TRBV7-9 and J usage is TRBJ1-1, with 8 nucleotides matching TRBD1. Trimming at V came to 5 bases and at J to 5 bases, leaving 10 bases not matched to a gene. The CDR3 covers 15 residues. CDR1 and CDR2 (germline): SEHNR, FQNEAQ (reference sequence). The CDR3, as DNA: TGTGCCAGCAGCCCCTACAGGGGGGAAGGTACTGAAGCTTTCTTT. Translation: CASSPYRGEGTEAFF. Combining the CDR3 with reference TRBV7-9 and TRBJ1-1 gives the whole variable domain DTGVSQNPRHKITKRGQNVTFRCDPISEHNRLYWYRQTLGQGPEFLTYFQNEAQLEKSRLLSDRFSAERPKGSFSTLEIQRTEQGDSAMYLCASSPYRGEGTEAFFGQGTRLTVV.

This clonotype was seen a handful of times. This chain connects TRBV7-9 to TRBJ2-7; TRBD2 is a possible D gene (6 bases). This CDR3 contains 17 residues. The V end was cut by 5 bases, the J end by 5 bases, with 25 bases between. Germline V gene data show CDR1 as SEHNR and CDR2 as FQNEAQ (reference sequence). CDR3 sequence: CASSPGGAGWEVHEQYF. CDR3 coding DNA: TGTGCCAGCAGCCCCGGGGGTGCAGGGTGGGAGGTCCACGAGCAGTACTTC. Drawing the rest from reference TRBV7-9 and TRBJ2-7, the complete variable domain is DTGVSQNPRHKITKRGQNVTFRCDPISEHNRLYWYRQTLGQGPEFLTYFQNEAQLEKSRLLSDRFSAERPKGSFSTLEIQRTEQGDSAMYLCASSPGGAGWEVHEQYFGPGTRLTVT.